The clone carrying this TCR beta chain was detected many times. TCRdb re-analysed the PCR reads in MiXCR, keeping a single row per CDR3 protein. The sample holds 85,000 to 130,000 distinct CDR3 sequences, around 33% seen once. The CDR3 covers 14 residues. Trimming at V came to 5 bases and at J to 5 bases, leaving 5 bases not matched to a gene. CDR1 SEHNR and CDR2 FQNEAQ come from the germline V gene (reference sequence). This entry belongs to a study of molecular identifiers for immune sequencing clone quantification. Study background: Replicate RNA from approximately 20,000 or 100,000 naive CD8 T cells formed five aliquots; four were sequenced.

V and J are TRBV7-9 and TRBJ2-3; TRBD1 matches at 9 bases. This TCR derives from a human donor in good health. Some libraries in this study had Jurkat cell RNA spiked in. Sequenced material: naive CD8+ T cells from blood, with Jurkat cell RNA spiked in. The sample's subset: FACS-sorted CD8+CD4-CCR7+CD45RA+ naive T cells. CDR3 coding DNA: TGTGCCAGCAGCCCAACAGGGGGCGTAGATACGCAGTATTTT. It translates to CASSPTGGVDTQYF.